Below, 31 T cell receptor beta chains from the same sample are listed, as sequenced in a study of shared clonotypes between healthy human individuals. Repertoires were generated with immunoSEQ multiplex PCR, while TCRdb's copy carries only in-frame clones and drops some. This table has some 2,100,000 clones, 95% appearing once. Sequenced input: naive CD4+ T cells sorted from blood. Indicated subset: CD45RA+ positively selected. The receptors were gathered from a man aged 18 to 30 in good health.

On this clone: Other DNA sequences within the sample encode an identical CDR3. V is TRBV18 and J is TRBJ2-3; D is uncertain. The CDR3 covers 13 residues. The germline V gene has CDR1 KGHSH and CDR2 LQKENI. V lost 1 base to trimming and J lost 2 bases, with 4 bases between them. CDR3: CASSPRNTDTQYF. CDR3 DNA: TGTGCCAGCTCACCACGAAACACAGATACGCAGTATTTT.

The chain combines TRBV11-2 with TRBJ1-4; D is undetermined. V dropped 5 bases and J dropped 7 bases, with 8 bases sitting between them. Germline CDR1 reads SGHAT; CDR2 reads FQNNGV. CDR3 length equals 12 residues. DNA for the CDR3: TGTGCCAGCAGCGCGCGCCGTGAAAAACTGTTTTTT. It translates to CASSARREKLFF.

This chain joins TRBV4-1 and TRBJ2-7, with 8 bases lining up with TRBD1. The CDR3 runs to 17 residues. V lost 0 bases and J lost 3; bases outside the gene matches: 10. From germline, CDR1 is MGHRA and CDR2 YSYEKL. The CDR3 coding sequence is TGCGCCAGCAGCCAAGATAGAGTAGGACAGGGACGCTACGAGCAGTACTTC. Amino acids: CASSQDRVGQGRYEQYF.

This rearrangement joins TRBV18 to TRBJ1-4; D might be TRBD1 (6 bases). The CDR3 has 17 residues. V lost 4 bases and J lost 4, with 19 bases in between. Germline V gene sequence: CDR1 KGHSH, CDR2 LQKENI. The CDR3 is CASSLNDLGGHNEKLFF. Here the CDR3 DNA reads TGTGCCAGCTCACTCAATGACTTAGGGGGTCATAATGAAAAACTGTTTTTT.

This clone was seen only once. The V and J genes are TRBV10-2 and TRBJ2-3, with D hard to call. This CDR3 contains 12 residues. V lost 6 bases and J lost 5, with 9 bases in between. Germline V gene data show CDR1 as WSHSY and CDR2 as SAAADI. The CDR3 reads CASRGLGDTQYF. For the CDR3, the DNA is TGCGCCAGCAGGGGGTTGGGAGATACGCAGTATTTT.

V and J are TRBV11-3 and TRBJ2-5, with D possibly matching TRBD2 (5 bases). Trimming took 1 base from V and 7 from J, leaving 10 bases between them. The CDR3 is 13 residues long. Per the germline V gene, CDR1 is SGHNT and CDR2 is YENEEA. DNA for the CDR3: TGTGCCAGCAGCTTAGGAGAGGGATTGACCCAGTACTTC. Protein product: CASSLGEGLTQYF.

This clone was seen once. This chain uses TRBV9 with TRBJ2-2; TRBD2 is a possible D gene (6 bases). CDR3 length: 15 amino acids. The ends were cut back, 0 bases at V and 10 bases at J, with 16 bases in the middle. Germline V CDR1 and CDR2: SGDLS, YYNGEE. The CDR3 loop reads CASSVVAGPGVELFF. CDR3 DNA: TGTGCCAGCAGCGTAGTGGCGGGGCCGGGAGTGGAGCTGTTTTTT.

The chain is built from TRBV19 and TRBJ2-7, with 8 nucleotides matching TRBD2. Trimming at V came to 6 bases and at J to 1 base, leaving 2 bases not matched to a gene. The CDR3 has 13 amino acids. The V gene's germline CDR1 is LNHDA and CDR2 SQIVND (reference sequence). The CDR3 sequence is CASRGLDSYEQYF. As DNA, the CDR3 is TGTGCCAGTAGGGGACTAGATTCCTACGAGCAGTACTTC.

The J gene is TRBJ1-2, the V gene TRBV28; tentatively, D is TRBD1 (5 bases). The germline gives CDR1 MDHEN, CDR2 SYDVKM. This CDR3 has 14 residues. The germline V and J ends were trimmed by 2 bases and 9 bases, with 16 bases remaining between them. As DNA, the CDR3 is TGTGCCAGCAGTTTAAATTTAGGGGTCGAGAGCTACACCTTC. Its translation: CASSLNLGVESYTF.

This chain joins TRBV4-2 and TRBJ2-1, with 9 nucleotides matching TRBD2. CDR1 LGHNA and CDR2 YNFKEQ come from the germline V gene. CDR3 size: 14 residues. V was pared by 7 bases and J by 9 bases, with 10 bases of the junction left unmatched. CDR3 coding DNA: TGTGCCAGCACCCGCGGGGGGGCCTACCTTGAGCAGTTCTTC. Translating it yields CASTRGGAYLEQFF.

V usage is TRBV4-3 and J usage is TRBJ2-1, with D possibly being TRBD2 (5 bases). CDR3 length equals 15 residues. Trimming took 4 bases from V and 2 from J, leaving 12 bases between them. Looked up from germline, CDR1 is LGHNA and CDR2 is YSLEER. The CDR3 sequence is CASSPEGSTYNEQFF. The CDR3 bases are TGCGCCAGCAGCCCCGAAGGGAGCACCTACAATGAGCAGTTCTTC.

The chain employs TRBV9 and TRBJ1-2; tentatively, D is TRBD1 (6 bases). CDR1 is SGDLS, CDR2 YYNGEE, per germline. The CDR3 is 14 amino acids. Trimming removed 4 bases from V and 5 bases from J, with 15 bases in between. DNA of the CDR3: TGTGCCAGCAGCACCACAGGGAACGGGTATGGCTACACCTTC. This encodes CASSTTGNGYGYTF.

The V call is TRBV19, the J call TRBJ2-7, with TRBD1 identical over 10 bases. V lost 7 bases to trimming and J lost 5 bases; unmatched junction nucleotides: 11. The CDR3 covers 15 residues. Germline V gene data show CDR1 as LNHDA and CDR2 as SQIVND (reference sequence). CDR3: CASNSPGQGIDEQYF. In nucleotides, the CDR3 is TGTGCCAGTAACTCTCCGGGACAGGGGATCGACGAGCAGTACTTC.

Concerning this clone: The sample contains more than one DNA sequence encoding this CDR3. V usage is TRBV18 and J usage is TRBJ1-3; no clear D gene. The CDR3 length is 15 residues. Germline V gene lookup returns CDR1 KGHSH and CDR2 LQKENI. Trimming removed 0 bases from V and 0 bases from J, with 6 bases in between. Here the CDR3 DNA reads TGTGCCAGCTCACCACCGGTCAGCTCTGGAAACACCATATATTTT. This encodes CASSPPVSSGNTIYF.

The CDR3 loop is CASSIQTVNEKLFF. In DNA form, the CDR3 reads TGTGCCAGTAGTATACAGACGGTTAATGAAAAACTGTTTTTT. This chain joins TRBV19 and TRBJ1-4; D is ambiguous. With 2 bases removed from V and 4 bases from J, the gap between germline ends came to 8 bases. Germline loops: CDR1 LNHDA, CDR2 SQIVND (reference sequence). The CDR3 consists of 14 residues.

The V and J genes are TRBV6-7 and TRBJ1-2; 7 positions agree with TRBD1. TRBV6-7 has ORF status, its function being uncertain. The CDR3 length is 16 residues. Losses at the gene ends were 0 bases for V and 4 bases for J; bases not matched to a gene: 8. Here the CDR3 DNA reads TGTGCCAGCAGTTACTCCCCAGAGACAGGGTTCTATGGCTACACCTTC. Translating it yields CASSYSPETGFYGYTF.

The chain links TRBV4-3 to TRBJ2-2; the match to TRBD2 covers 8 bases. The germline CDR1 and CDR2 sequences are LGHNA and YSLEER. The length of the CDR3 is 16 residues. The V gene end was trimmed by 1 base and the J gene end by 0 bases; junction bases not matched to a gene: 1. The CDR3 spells CASSQVAGTNTGELFF. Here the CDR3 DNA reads TGCGCCAGCAGCCAAGTAGCGGGAACGAACACCGGGGAGCTGTTTTTT.

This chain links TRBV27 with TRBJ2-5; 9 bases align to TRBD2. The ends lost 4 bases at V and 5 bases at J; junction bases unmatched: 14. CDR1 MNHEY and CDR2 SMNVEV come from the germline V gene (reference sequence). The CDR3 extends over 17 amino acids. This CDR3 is CASSSNSGGPKGETQYF. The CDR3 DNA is TGTGCCAGCAGTTCCAACAGCGGGGGGCCAAAAGGGGAGACCCAGTACTTC.

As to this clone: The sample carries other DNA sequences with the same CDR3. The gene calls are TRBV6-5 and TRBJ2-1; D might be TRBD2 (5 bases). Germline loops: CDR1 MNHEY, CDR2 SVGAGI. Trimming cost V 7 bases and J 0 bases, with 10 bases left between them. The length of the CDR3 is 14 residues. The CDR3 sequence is CASTRGSSYNEQFF. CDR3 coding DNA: TGTGCCAGCACTCGGGGTAGCTCCTACAATGAGCAGTTCTTC.

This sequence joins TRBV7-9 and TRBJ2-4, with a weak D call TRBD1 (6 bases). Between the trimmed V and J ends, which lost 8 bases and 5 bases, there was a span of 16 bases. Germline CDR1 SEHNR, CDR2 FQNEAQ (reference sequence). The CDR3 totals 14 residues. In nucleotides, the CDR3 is TGTGCCAGCCGCCCAGGGGAATGGGAAAACATTCAGTACTTC. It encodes CASRPGEWENIQYF.

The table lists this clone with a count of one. The CDR3 sequence is CASSRDRGALNEKLFF. CDR3 in DNA: TGTGCCAGCAGTCGGGACAGGGGGGCTCTCAATGAAAAACTGTTTTTT. This chain connects TRBV28 to TRBJ1-4; 11 bases line up with TRBD1. Germline lookup yields CDR1 MDHEN and CDR2 SYDVKM. The V segment lost 5 bases and the J segment 5 bases; nucleotides outside the gene matches: 7. The CDR3 runs to 16 residues.

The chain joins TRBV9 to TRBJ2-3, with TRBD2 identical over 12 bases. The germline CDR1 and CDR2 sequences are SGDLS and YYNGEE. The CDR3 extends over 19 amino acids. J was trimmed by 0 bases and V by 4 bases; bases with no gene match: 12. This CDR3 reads CASSPPSGRGAFSTDTQYF. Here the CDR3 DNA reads TGTGCCAGCAGCCCACCTAGCGGGAGGGGGGCCTTTAGCACAGATACGCAGTATTTT.

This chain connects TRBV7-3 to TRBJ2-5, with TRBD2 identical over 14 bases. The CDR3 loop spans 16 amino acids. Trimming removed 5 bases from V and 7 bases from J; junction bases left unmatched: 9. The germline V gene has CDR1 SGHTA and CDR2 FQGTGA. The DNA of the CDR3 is TGTGCCAGCAGCCCCCTTCCGGGACTAGCGGGGGCGACCCAGTACTTC. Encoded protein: CASSPLPGLAGATQYF.

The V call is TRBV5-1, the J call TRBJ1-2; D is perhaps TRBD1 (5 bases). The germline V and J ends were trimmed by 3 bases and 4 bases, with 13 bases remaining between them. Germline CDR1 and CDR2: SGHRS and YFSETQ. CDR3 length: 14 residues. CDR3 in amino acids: CASSSNSGTYGYTF. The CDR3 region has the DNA TGCGCCAGCAGCTCCAACAGTGGGACCTATGGCTACACCTTC. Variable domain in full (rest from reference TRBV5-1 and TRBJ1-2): KAGVTQTPRYLIKTRGQQVTLSCSPISGHRSVSWYQQTPGQGLQFLFEYFSETQRNKGNFPGRFSGRQFSNSRSEMNVSTLELGDSALYLCASSSNSGTYGYTFGSGTRLTVV.

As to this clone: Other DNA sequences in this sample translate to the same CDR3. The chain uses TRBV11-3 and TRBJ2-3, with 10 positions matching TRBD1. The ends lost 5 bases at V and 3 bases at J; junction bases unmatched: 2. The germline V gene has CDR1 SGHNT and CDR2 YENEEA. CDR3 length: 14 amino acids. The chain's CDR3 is CASSPGQGTDTQYF. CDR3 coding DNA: TGTGCCAGCAGCCCGGGACAGGGGACAGATACGCAGTATTTT.

The CDR3 coding sequence is TGTGCCAGCAGTAGGACAGGGGGATTTGGCTACACCTTC. Protein product: CASSRTGGFGYTF. This rearrangement joins TRBV28 to TRBJ1-2, with TRBD1 matching 10 bases. This CDR3 contains 13 residues. Germline V lookup: CDR1 MDHEN, CDR2 SYDVKM. J lost 7 bases, V lost 5 bases, and 4 bases had no gene match.

For the CDR3, the DNA is TGTGCCAGCAGTCGGACAGACGAGCAGTACTTC. Its protein is CASSRTDEQYF. This chain links TRBV28 with TRBJ2-7; tentative D call: TRBD1 (6 bases). V was pared by 5 bases and J by 5 bases, with 7 bases between. Germline lookup yields CDR1 MDHEN and CDR2 SYDVKM. The CDR3 has 11 amino acids.

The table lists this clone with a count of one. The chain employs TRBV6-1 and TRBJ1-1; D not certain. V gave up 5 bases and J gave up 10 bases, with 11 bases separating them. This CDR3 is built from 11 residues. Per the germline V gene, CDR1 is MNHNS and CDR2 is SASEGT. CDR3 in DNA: TGTGCCAGCAGTAGAACCTGGGGAGCTTTCTTT. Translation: CASSRTWGAFF.

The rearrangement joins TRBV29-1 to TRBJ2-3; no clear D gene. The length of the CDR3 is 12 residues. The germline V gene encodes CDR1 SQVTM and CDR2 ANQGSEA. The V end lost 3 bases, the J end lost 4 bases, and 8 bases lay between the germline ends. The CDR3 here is CSVDGYPDTQYF. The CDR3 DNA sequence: TGCAGCGTTGATGGGTACCCAGATACGCAGTATTTT.

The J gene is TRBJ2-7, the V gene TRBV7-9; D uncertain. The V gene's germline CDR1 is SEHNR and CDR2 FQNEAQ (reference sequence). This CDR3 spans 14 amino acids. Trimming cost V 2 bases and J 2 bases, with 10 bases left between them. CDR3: CASSLSTVTYEQYF. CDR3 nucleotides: TGTGCCAGCAGCTTATCTACTGTTACCTACGAGCAGTACTTC.

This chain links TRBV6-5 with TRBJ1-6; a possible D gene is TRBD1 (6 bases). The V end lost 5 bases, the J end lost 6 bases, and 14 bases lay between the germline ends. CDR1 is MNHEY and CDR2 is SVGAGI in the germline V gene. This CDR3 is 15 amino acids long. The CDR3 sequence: CASSPTGGLNSPLHF. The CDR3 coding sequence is TGTGCCAGCAGTCCGACCGGGGGGCTTAATTCACCCCTCCACTTT.